This T cell receptor beta chain comes out of a study of human T cells and chemical hapten exposure. On the study more broadly: A roughly 2 cm by roughly 2 cm inner upper arm patch received 2% DPC for sensitization. The study patch tested 0.01% DPC on the upper back and read results at 6 days.

TCRdb itself ran the RACE reads through MiXCR, one entry per CDR3 protein. The repertoire holds some 170,000 distinct CDR3 sequences, with 28% as singletons. Time point of the sample: patch test 3, about 24 weeks after DPC sensitization. The treatment: therapeutic diphenylcyclopropenone sensitization with weekly scalp DPC. Trimming cost V 3 bases and J 10 bases; bases outside gene matches: 17. Germline values: CDR1 SGHKS, CDR2 YYEKEE (reference sequence). The CDR3 contains 16 residues. This TCR was recovered from a woman younger than 35 with alopecia areata. Some clones in this sample may be carry-over from other donors' samples. The specimen was whole blood, collected in connection with sensitization to the hapten diphenylcyclopropenone (DPC). The gene calls are TRBV5-5 and TRBJ2-3, with 7 bases fitting TRBD1. CDR3: CASSWIQGPSTGSQYF. CDR3 coding DNA: TGTGCCAGCAGCTGGATACAGGGGCCGTCGACGGGTTCGCAGTATTTT.